The clone carrying this T cell receptor (beta chain) was counted a single time. The data derive from a study of blood T cell repertoires in COVID-19. The repertoire was sequenced with immunoSEQ multiplex PCR; TCRdb's copy has only in-frame clones and lacks some. The table includes roughly 400,000 clones, roughly 91% detected once. The receptor was derived from a woman in her twenties or thirties who had recovered from COVID-19. Sequencing was performed on PBMCs or T cells enriched from blood (not recorded which).

The CDR3 reads CATSALRGGIEQYF. In nucleotides, the CDR3 is TGTGCCACCAGCGCCCTGCGGGGGGGGATCGAGCAGTACTTC. This chain links TRBV15 with TRBJ2-7; TRBD2 agrees at 9 bases. Trimming cost V 5 bases and J 6 bases; bases outside gene matches: 8. CDR3 length: 14 residues. Germline CDR1 and CDR2: LNHNV and YYDKDF (reference sequence).